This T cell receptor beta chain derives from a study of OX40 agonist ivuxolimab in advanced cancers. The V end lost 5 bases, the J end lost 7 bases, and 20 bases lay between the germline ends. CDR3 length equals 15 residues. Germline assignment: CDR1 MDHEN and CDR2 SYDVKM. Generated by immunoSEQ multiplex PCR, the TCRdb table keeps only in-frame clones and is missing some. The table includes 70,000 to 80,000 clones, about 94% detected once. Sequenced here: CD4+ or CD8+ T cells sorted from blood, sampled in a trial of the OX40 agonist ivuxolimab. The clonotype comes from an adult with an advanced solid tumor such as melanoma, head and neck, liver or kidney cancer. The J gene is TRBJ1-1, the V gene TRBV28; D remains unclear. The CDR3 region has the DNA TGTGCCAGCAGTAGTTCGGGTCTTTTGAATGATGAAGCTTTCTTT. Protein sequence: CASSSSGLLNDEAFF.